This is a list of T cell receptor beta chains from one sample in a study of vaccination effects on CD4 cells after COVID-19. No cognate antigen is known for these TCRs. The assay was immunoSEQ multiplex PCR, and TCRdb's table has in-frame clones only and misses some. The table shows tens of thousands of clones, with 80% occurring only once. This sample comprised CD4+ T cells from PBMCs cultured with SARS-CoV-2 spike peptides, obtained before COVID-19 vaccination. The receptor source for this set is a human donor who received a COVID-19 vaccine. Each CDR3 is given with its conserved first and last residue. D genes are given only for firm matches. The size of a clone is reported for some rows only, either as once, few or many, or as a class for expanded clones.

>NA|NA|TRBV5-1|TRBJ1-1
CASSSRGGGAEAFF
TGCGCCAGCAGCTCCCGGGGGGGAGGGGCTGAAGCTTTCTTT
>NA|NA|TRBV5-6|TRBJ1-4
CASSPLRGDEKLFF
TGTGCCAGCAGCCCACTCAGGGGCGATGAAAAACTGTTTTTT
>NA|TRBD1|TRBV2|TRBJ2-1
CASSAGQDQAQQFF
TGTGCCAGCAGTGCCGGACAGGACCAGGCCCAGCAGTTCTTC
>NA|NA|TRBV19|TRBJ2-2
CASSIVFSRANTGELFF
TGTGCCAGTAGTATAGTCTTTAGCAGGGCGAACACCGGGGAGCTGTTTTTT
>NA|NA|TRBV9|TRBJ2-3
CASSPRGDTLTDTQYF
TGTGCCAGCAGCCCCCGGGGGGACACCCTCACAGATACGCAGTATTTT
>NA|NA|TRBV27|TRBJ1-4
CASSLEGRPVEKLFF
TGTGCCAGCAGTTTAGAGGGCAGGCCCGTTGAAAAACTGTTTTTT
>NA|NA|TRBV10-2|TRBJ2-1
CASSELRNEQFF
TGCGCCAGCAGTGAGTTACGAAATGAGCAGTTCTTC
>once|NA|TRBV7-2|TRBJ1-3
CASSIRHGGQGNTIYF
TGTGCCAGCAGCATACGTCATGGGGGGCAAGGAAACACCATATATTTT
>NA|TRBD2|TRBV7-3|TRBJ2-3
CASSKAGGRSTDTQYF
TGTGCCAGCTCCAAGGCGGGGGGGCGAAGCACAGATACGCAGTATTTT
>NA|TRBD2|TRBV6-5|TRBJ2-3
CAYQERGRTDTQYF
TGTGCCTATCAGGAGCGGGGGAGGACAGATACGCAGTATTTT
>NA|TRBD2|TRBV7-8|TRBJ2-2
CASSDKLASNTGELFF
TGTGCCAGCAGCGATAAACTAGCGTCGAACACCGGGGAGCTGTTTTTT
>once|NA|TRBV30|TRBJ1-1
CAWTGRFNTEAFF
TGTGCCTGGACAGGACGGTTTAACACTGAAGCTTTCTTT
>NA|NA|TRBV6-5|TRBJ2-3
CASKTSVDTQYF
TGTGCCAGCAAAACATCAGTGGATACGCAGTATTTT
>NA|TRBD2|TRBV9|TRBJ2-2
CASSVGSGNPRTNTGELFF
TGTGCCAGCAGCGTAGGTAGCGGGAACCCAAGGACGAACACCGGGGAGCTGTTTTTT
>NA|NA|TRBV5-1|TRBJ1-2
CASSLGGAFNYGYTF
TGCGCCAGCAGCTTGGGAGGGGCTTTTAACTATGGCTACACCTTC
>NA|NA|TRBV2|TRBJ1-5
CASKIGEGNQPQHF
TGTGCCAGCAAAATCGGAGAAGGCAATCAGCCCCAGCATTTT
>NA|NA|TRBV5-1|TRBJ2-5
CASNPQQGWETQYF
TGCGCCAGCAATCCCCAGCAGGGATGGGAGACCCAGTACTTC
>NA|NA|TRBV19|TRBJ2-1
CASSIVRGNEQFF
TGTGCCAGTAGTATAGTCCGGGGGAATGAGCAGTTCTTC
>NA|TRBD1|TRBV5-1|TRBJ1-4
CASSSQGTDNEKLFF
TGCGCCAGCAGCTCCCAGGGGACAGATAATGAAAAACTGTTTTTT
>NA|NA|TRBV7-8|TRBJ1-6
CASSEGDTINSPLHF
TGTGCCAGCAGCGAAGGGGACACAATAAATTCACCCCTCCACTTT
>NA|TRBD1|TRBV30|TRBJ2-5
CAWQGYRGPGTQYF
TGTGCCTGGCAAGGGTACAGGGGGCCAGGGACCCAGTACTTC
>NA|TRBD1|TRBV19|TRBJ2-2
CASRSQGAVTGELFF
TGTGCCAGTAGGTCACAGGGGGCGGTCACCGGGGAGCTGTTTTTT
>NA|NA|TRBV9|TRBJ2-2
CASSGRDLPTTGELFF
TGTGCCAGCAGTGGCCGTGATCTCCCGACCACCGGGGAGCTGTTTTTT
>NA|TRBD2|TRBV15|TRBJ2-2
CATSRVGGGYTGELFF
TGTGCCACCAGCAGAGTGGGCGGGGGTTACACCGGGGAGCTGTTTTTT
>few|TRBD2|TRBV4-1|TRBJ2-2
CASSQSDMGLATRELFF
TGCGCCAGCAGCCAAAGTGATATGGGACTAGCCACCCGGGAGCTGTTTTTT
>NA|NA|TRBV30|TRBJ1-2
CAWSSPGGDYGYTF
TGTGCCTGGAGTTCTCCGGGAGGGGACTATGGCTACACCTTC
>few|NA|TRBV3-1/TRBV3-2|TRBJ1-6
CASRPQTGANNSPLHF
TGTGCCAGCAGACCTCAGACAGGAGCTAATAATTCACCCCTCCACTTT
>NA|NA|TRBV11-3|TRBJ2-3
CASSFHNQDTQYF
TGTGCCAGCAGCTTTCACAACCAAGATACGCAGTATTTT
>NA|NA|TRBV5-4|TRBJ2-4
CASSLGKNIQYF
TGTGCCAGCAGCTTGGGAAAAAACATTCAGTACTTC
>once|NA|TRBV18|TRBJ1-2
CASSPSAGRDYGYTF
TGTGCCAGCTCACCGTCAGCAGGGAGGGACTATGGCTACACCTTC
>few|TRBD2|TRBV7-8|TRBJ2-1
CASSSVGAGGPQGQFF
TGTGCCAGCAGCTCCGTGGGAGCGGGGGGCCCTCAGGGGCAGTTCTTC
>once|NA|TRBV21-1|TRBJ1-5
CASSSPRPTGARNQPQHF
TGTGCCAGCAGCAGCCCAAGACCGACAGGGGCTCGGAATCAGCCCCAGCATTTT
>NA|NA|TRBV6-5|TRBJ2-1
CASSPDSYNEQFF
TGTGCCAGCAGCCCGGACAGCTACAATGAGCAGTTCTTC
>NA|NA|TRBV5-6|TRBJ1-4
CASSSKSDGYNEKLFF
TGTGCCAGCAGCTCAAAATCGGATGGCTATAATGAAAAACTGTTTTTT
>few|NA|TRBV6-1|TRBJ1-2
CASSPEGGRGYTF
TGTGCCAGCAGTCCCGAGGGGGGGCGAGGCTACACCTTC
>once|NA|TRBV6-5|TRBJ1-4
CASSHGGGGEKLFF
TGTGCCAGCAGTCACGGGGGTGGTGGAGAAAAACTGTTTTTT
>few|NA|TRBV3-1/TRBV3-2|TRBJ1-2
CASSQGEGRNGYTF
TGTGCCAGCAGCCAAGGTGAAGGGAGGAATGGCTACACCTTC
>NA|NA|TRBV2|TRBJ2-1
CASSTENSYNEQFF
TGTGCCAGCAGCACGGAGAACTCCTACAATGAGCAGTTCTTC
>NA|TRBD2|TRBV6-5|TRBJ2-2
CASTYSGRANTGELFF
TGTGCCAGCACTTATTCGGGGAGGGCGAACACCGGGGAGCTGTTTTTT
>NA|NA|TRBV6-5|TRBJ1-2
CASSYLGEGGYTF
TGTGCCAGCAGTTACTTGGGGGAGGGTGGCTACACCTTC
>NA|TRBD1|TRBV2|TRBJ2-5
CASRRQGSHQETQYF
TGTGCCAGCAGGAGACAGGGAAGCCACCAAGAGACCCAGTACTTC
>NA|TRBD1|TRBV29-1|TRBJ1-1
CSATLMGQGNTEAFF
TGCAGCGCCACCTTAATGGGACAGGGGAACACTGAAGCTTTCTTT
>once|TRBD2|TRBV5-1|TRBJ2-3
CASSSITSGATDTQYF
TGCGCCAGCAGCTCGATCACTAGCGGGGCCACAGATACGCAGTATTTT
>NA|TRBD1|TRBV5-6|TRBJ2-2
CASSLRGQGSIGELFF
TGTGCCAGCAGCTTGAGGGGACAGGGTTCCATCGGGGAGCTGTTTTTT
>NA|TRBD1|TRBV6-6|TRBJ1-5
CASSLRGQGQPQHF
TGTGCCAGCAGCCTCAGGGGGCAAGGTCAGCCCCAGCATTTT
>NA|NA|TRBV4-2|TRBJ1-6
CASSQVEPSSYNSPLHF
TGTGCCAGCAGCCAAGTCGAACCGAGCTCCTATAATTCACCCCTCCACTTT
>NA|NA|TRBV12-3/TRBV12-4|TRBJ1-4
CASSFRFGEKLFF
TGTGCCAGCAGTTTTCGGTTCGGAGAAAAACTGTTTTTT
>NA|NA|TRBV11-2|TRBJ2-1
CASSVIGWERKFF
TGTGCCAGCAGCGTCATAGGATGGGAGCGCAAGTTCTTC